This is a list of T cell receptor beta chains from one sample in a study of T cell responses to AZD1222 COVID-19 vaccine. Only in-frame clones appear in the TCRdb table, and some are missing; sequencing was by immunoSEQ multiplex PCR. The sample has about 150,000 clones, around 88% seen once; the top ten hold roughly 2.1%. The specimen was peripheral blood, collected on day 0 of AZD1222 vaccination. These TCRs come from an adult in good health. The CDR3 runs from the conserved cysteine through the conserved F or W. D genes are given only for firm matches. Where a row states a size, it is once, few, many or the class of an expanded clone; other rows omit it.

CASRLTRGVETQYF | TGTGCCAGCAGACTTACGAGGGGAGTAGAGACCCAGTACTTC | TRBV6-5 | . | TRBJ2-5 | . | 14
CASSPRQGIGNEQFF | TGTGCCAGCAGCCCCAGACAGGGGATCGGCAATGAGCAGTTCTTC | TRBV11-2 | few | TRBJ2-1 | TRBD1 | 15
CASRSLVRDRYGYTF | TGCGCCAGCAGATCCTTGGTACGGGACCGCTATGGCTACACCTTC | TRBV5-1 | . | TRBJ1-2 | . | 15
CASSSWGTNTEAFF | TGTGCCAGCAGCTCCTGGGGGACGAACACTGAAGCTTTCTTT | TRBV11-3 | . | TRBJ1-1 | . | 14
CASNSGGYNEQFF | TGTGCCAGCAATAGCGGGGGATACAATGAGCAGTTCTTC | TRBV9 | . | TRBJ2-1 | TRBD2 | 13
CASSIQGGQAFF | TGTGCCAGTAGTATACAGGGGGGCCAAGCTTTCTTT | TRBV19 | . | TRBJ1-1 | TRBD1 | 12
CASPSGGGLNYGYTF | TGTGCCAGCCCGTCCGGGGGGGGACTGAACTATGGCTACACCTTC | TRBV2 | . | TRBJ1-2 | . | 15
CASSLWRDGPREQYF | TGTGCCAGCAGCTTATGGCGGGACGGTCCGAGGGAGCAGTACTTC | TRBV7-8 | . | TRBJ2-7 | . | 15
CASSLAFHRGNSPLHF | TGTGCCAGCAGCTTAGCGTTCCACAGGGGGAATTCACCCCTCCACTTT | TRBV7-8 | . | TRBJ1-6 | TRBD1 | 16
CASSRYRGHDEQFF | TGTGCCAGCAGTAGGTACAGGGGGCACGATGAGCAGTTCTTC | TRBV2 | . | TRBJ2-1 | TRBD1 | 14
CASSSKTGGETQYF | TGTGCCAGCAGCTCCAAGACAGGGGGCGAGACCCAGTACTTC | TRBV13 | . | TRBJ2-5 | TRBD1 | 14
CASWIPPYGYTF | TGTGCCAGCTGGATCCCTCCATATGGCTACACCTTC | TRBV28 | . | TRBJ1-2 | . | 12
CASSEEGWLFFF | TGTGCCAGCAGTGAAGAAGGGTGGTTATTTTTCTTC | TRBV2 | . | TRBJ1-2 | . | 12
CASSFATGYAGELFF | TGCGCCAGCAGCTTTGCGACAGGGTACGCCGGGGAGCTGTTTTTT | TRBV5-1 | . | TRBJ2-2 | TRBD1 | 15
CASSWIAGGTTDTQYF | TGCGCCAGCAGCTGGATAGCGGGAGGGACCACAGATACGCAGTATTTT | TRBV5-1 | . | TRBJ2-3 | TRBD2 | 16
CASSLRSTNEKLFF | TGTGCCAGCAGCCTCAGGTCAACTAATGAAAAACTGTTTTTT | TRBV6-5 | . | TRBJ1-4 | . | 14
CASSPDHRPQHF | TGTGCCAGCAGTCCTGACCACCGTCCCCAGCATTTT | TRBV6-5 | . | TRBJ1-5 | . | 12
CASSLKGDWGYTF | TGTGCCAGCAGTTTAAAGGGGGATTGGGGCTACACCTTC | TRBV12-3/TRBV12-4 | . | TRBJ1-2 | . | 13
CASSLEVPGEQYF | TGTGCCAGCAGCTTGGAAGTGCCCGGGGAGCAGTACTTC | TRBV5-4 | . | TRBJ2-7 | . | 13
CASSPGGRASRETQYF | TGTGCCAGCAGCCCAGGCGGCAGGGCCTCTAGGGAGACCCAGTACTTC | TRBV14 | . | TRBJ2-5 | . | 16
CASSAPSTDTQYF | TGTGCCAGCTCAGCCCCTAGCACAGATACGCAGTATTTT | TRBV18 | . | TRBJ2-3 | . | 13
CASSVASGQQTDTQYF | TGTGCCAGCAGCGTAGCTTCCGGACAGCAAACAGATACGCAGTATTTT | TRBV9 | . | TRBJ2-3 | . | 16
CASSQVGGNTEAFF | TGCGCCAGCAGCCAAGTAGGCGGTAACACTGAAGCTTTCTTT | TRBV4-3 | few | TRBJ1-1 | . | 14
CASSYSTTGTGGYTF | TGTGCCAGCAGTTACAGCACGACAGGGACGGGTGGCTACACCTTC | TRBV6-6 | few | TRBJ1-2 | TRBD1 | 15
CASSQYPGTGNTEAFF | TGTGCCAGCAGCCAATACCCCGGGACAGGTAACACTGAAGCTTTCTTT | TRBV14 | few | TRBJ1-1 | TRBD1 | 16
CAWRVDPGSYGYTF | TGTGCCTGGCGGGTGGACCCCGGGAGCTATGGCTACACCTTC | TRBV5-4 | once | TRBJ1-2 | . | 14
CASSLKVGGEAFF | TGTGCCAGCAGCCTCAAGGTGGGGGGTGAAGCTTTCTTT | TRBV16 | . | TRBJ1-1 | . | 13
CASSWTSGVTYEQYF | TGCGCCAGCAGCTGGACTAGCGGGGTCACCTACGAGCAGTACTTC | TRBV5-1 | . | TRBJ2-7 | TRBD2 | 15
CASSEGGRRADQPQHF | TGTGCCAGCAGTGAAGGGGGGCGAAGAGCCGATCAGCCCCAGCATTTT | TRBV2 | . | TRBJ1-5 | . | 16
CSVEGDRPYEQYF | TGCAGCGTTGAAGGGGACAGACCCTACGAGCAGTACTTC | TRBV29-1 | . | TRBJ2-7 | TRBD1 | 13
CAWSVPGIIGEKLFF | TGTGCCTGGAGTGTACCGGGGATAATTGGAGAAAAACTGTTTTTT | TRBV30 | . | TRBJ1-4 | . | 15
CASSGSEQFF | TGTGCCAGCAGTGGGAGTGAGCAGTTCTTC | TRBV7-9 | . | TRBJ2-1 | . | 10
CATSDGDNSYEQYF | TGTGCCACCAGTGACGGGGACAACTCCTACGAGCAGTACTTC | TRBV24-1 | once | TRBJ2-7 | . | 14
CASRGAGQGLARFF | TGTGCCAGTCGTGGAGCGGGACAGGGACTAGCTCGGTTCTTC | TRBV7-8 | . | TRBJ2-1 | . | 14
CASFLSGGDTQYF | TGTGCCAGCTTCCTGTCGGGCGGGGATACGCAGTATTTT | TRBV3-1/TRBV3-2 | . | TRBJ2-3 | . | 13
CASSHKEGWGLDFFCSNQPQHF | TGTGCCAGCAGCCACAAAGAGGGGTGGGGCCTTGATTTCTTTTGTAGCAATCAGCCCCAGCATTTT | TRBV3-1/TRBV3-2 | . | TRBJ1-5 | . | 22
CASSDRMGLAGGIKEQFF | TGTGCCAGCAGTGATCGGATGGGACTAGCGGGAGGGATAAAGGAGCAGTTCTTC | TRBV6-1 | . | TRBJ2-1 | TRBD2 | 18
CASSPPGAASYNEQFF | TGTGCCAGCAGCCCCCCTGGAGCGGCATCCTACAATGAGCAGTTCTTC | TRBV7-3 | . | TRBJ2-1 | . | 16
CASSLAISGGQGASYGYTF | TGCGCCAGCAGCTTGGCAATATCTGGCGGACAGGGGGCTTCTTATGGCTACACCTTC | TRBV5-1 | . | TRBJ1-2 | TRBD1 | 19